A single sample gave rise to the 25 T cell receptor beta chains below, sequenced in a study of T cells in Graves' hyperthyroidism and ophthalmopathy. RNA transcripts served as the template for amplifying TCR beta CDR3 regions. The HTBI primer set served for first-round RT-PCR of the TCR CDR3. TCRdb re-derived calls from the multiplex PCR reads in MiXCR, one entry per CDR3 protein. The sample carries more than 600,000 distinct CDR3 sequences, over 15% recorded once. The sequenced material came from blood. All receptors derive from a man aged 18 to 30 with Graves' hyperthyroidism.

This clonotype appeared a few times. The chain carries TRBV27 and TRBJ2-1; a possible D gene is TRBD1 (6 bases). Trimming took off 7 bases at V and 7 bases at J, with 23 bases between the two ends. This CDR3 is built from 16 residues. The germline V gene encodes CDR1 MNHEY and CDR2 SMNVEV (reference sequence). CDR3 loop: CASTSPSRQGKNEQFF. CDR3 DNA sequence: TGTGCCAGCACCTCCCCAAGTCGGCAGGGGAAAAATGAGCAGTTCTTC.

At least ten counts were recorded for this clonotype. The chain links TRBV3-1 to TRBJ2-1, with a tentative D call TRBD2 (6 bases). The CDR3 has 16 residues. Germline V gene data show CDR1 as LGHDT and CDR2 as YNNKEL (reference sequence). Trimming took off 4 bases at V and 6 bases at J, with 19 bases between the two ends. CDR3 loop: CASSRFGGLAINEQFF. The CDR3 bases are TGTGCCAGCAGCCGATTTGGTGGGCTAGCGATCAATGAGCAGTTCTTC.

This clonotype was recorded many times. The V and J genes are TRBV27 and TRBJ1-2, with a possible D match to TRBD1 (5 bases). The V gene's germline CDR1 is MNHEY and CDR2 SMNVEV (reference sequence). V lost 6 bases and J lost 3, with 14 bases in between. This CDR3 spans 14 amino acids. In DNA, the CDR3 is TGTGCCAGCAGCCCGGGGCCAACTTACTATGGCTACACCTTC. Translation gives CASSPGPTYYGYTF.

V is TRBV7-6 and J is TRBJ2-5, with D hard to call. The germline V gene encodes CDR1 SGHVS and CDR2 FNYEAQ. The V and J ends lost 2 bases and 5 bases respectively, with 12 bases between them. This CDR3 has 14 amino acids. The CDR3 reads CASSLFGSGETQYF. The CDR3, as DNA: TGTGCCAGCAGCTTATTTGGCTCCGGGGAGACCCAGTACTTC.

As regards this clonotype: This may be a read error: a much more frequent sequence differs by one nucleotide. As DNA, the CDR3 is TGTGCCTGGAGCGCCCCACCCGAAGCTTTCTTT. This encodes CAWSAPPEAFF. The chain recombines TRBV30 with TRBJ1-1; no clear D gene. Germline-derived CDR1 and CDR2 are GTSNPN and SVGIG (reference sequence). V dropped 3 bases and J dropped 8 bases, with 10 bases sitting between them. CDR3 length: 11 residues.

This clonotype was observed at least ten times. This CDR3 reads CAWSVTIGRWPNYGYTF. In nucleotides, the CDR3 is TGTGCCTGGAGTGTAACAATTGGACGATGGCCTAACTATGGCTACACCTTC. V and J are TRBV30 and TRBJ1-2; D not resolved. Trimming left V 0 bases short and J 0 bases short, with 17 bases between. The germline V gene encodes CDR1 GTSNPN and CDR2 SVGIG (reference sequence). The CDR3 length is 17 residues.

This clonotype came up many times. This chain links TRBV20-1 with TRBJ1-5; D gene ambiguous. V lost 5 bases, J lost 1 base, and 12 bases lay in between. The length of the CDR3 is 14 residues. CDR1 is DFQATT and CDR2 is SNEGSKA in the germline V gene (reference sequence). CDR3 coding DNA: TGCAGTGCTTCAGTAGATGGCAGCAATCAGCCCCAGCATTTT. It codes for CSASVDGSNQPQHF.

Only a few counts were recorded for this clonotype. The J gene is TRBJ2-1, the V gene TRBV7-2; either TRBD1 or TRBD2 may fit D (5 bases each). Germline V gene sequence: CDR1 SGHTA, CDR2 FQGNSA. Trimming removed 4 bases from V and 8 bases from J, with 15 bases in between. The CDR3 consists of 14 residues. Written as DNA, the CDR3 is TGTGCCAGCAGCTCAAGGACGGGGACCCATGAGCAGTTCTTC. It translates to CASSSRTGTHEQFF.

The gene calls are TRBV12-3 or TRBV12-4 and TRBJ1-3; a weak D match, TRBD1 (6 bases). Deletions cut 5 bases from V and 2 bases from J, with 10 bases between. The length of the CDR3 is 14 residues. CDR3 coding DNA: TGTGCCAGCAGTAACTACAGGGCTGGAAACACCATATATTTT. Its translation: CASSNYRAGNTIYF.

This chain connects TRBV4-1 to TRBJ2-7, with D perhaps given as TRBD1 or TRBD2 (5 bases each). Germline V gene data show CDR1 as MGHRA and CDR2 as YSYEKL. Deletions cut 4 bases from V and 2 bases from J, with 15 bases between. This CDR3 is built from 15 residues. In DNA form, the CDR3 reads TGCGCCAGCAGCCGAAGTAATCAGGGAGCCTACGAGCAGTACTTC. Translating it yields CASSRSNQGAYEQYF.

The J gene is TRBJ1-4, the V gene TRBV19, with D tentatively TRBD1 (5 bases). The CDR3 length is 14 residues. Germline V CDR1 and CDR2: LNHDA, SQIVND (reference sequence). Trimming pared 6 bases from V and 8 bases from J, leaving 16 bases between. The CDR3 sequence is CASSRATGPEKLFF. CDR3 DNA: TGTGCCAGTAGCAGGGCAACCGGACCCGAAAAACTGTTTTTT.

The chain carries TRBV5-1 and TRBJ2-2; 7 bases line up with TRBD1. This CDR3 has 16 residues. The germline gives CDR1 SGHRS, CDR2 YFSETQ. The V gene end was trimmed by 1 base and the J gene end by 2 bases; junction bases not matched to a gene: 5. The CDR3 nucleotides read TGCGCCAGCAGCTTGCTGAGGGGGCGTAACACCGGGGAGCTGTTTTTT. Its translation: CASSLLRGRNTGELFF.

This clonotype has just a few counts. This chain connects TRBV27 to TRBJ1-6; D is unclear. Deletions cut 4 bases from V and 11 bases from J, with 18 bases between. Germline V gene lookup returns CDR1 MNHEY and CDR2 SMNVEV (reference sequence). The length of the CDR3 is 15 residues. For the CDR3, the DNA is TGTGCCAGCAGTTCCCGGACCTATCCGGGCACACCCCTCCACTTT. Its protein is CASSSRTYPGTPLHF.

The rearrangement uses TRBV18 and TRBJ2-7; D not certain. The CDR3 is made up of 14 amino acids. Germline V gene lookup returns CDR1 KGHSH and CDR2 LQKENI. Trimming stripped 1 base from V and 0 bases from J, with 7 bases between. CDR3 bases: TGTGCCAGCTCACCACAGGGCACCTCCTACGAGCAGTACTTC. Translation gives CASSPQGTSYEQYF.

J is TRBJ2-7 and V is TRBV7-9, with a possible D match to TRBD2 (5 bases). V gave up 5 bases and J gave up 3 bases, with 17 bases separating them. Germline CDR1 SEHNR, CDR2 FQNEAQ (reference sequence). The CDR3 loop spans 15 amino acids. CDR3 in DNA: TGTGCCAGCAGCCAAGTATGGCCGGCGGGCTACGAGCAGTACTTC. It is translated as CASSQVWPAGYEQYF.

This clonotype was found many times. The rearrangement uses TRBV6-2 or TRBV6-3 and TRBJ2-5; D remains unclear. Trimming cost V 7 bases and J 3 bases, with 9 bases left between them. This CDR3 spans 12 amino acids. CDR1 and CDR2 (germline): MNHEY, SVGEGT. Written as DNA, the CDR3 is TGTGCCAGCACCCTCGGAGAAGAGACCCAGTACTTC. It yields the protein CASTLGEETQYF.

The table lists this clonotype with many counts. V and J are TRBV20-1 and TRBJ1-4; 8 bases align to TRBD1. This CDR3 region has 13 residues. With V trimmed by 5 bases and J by 8 bases, 7 bases remained unmatched. The germline CDR1 and CDR2 sequences are DFQATT and SNEGSKA (reference sequence). This CDR3 reads CSAPTGATEKLFF. The CDR3 nucleotides read TGCAGTGCTCCGACAGGGGCAACGGAAAAACTGTTTTTT.

The chain has TRBV4-1 and TRBJ2-7; 10 bases are a match to TRBD2. Per germline, CDR1 MGHRA and CDR2 YSYEKL. J gave up 3 bases and V 1 base, and 3 bases lay outside the gene matches. The CDR3 length is 15 residues. The CDR3 sequence: CASSQVASGSYEQYF. CDR3 in DNA: TGCGCCAGCAGCCAAGTGGCTAGCGGGAGCTACGAGCAGTACTTC.

The rearrangement uses TRBV6-1 and TRBJ2-7, with TRBD2 identical over 7 bases. CDR3 size: 13 residues. Germline V gene data show CDR1 as MNHNS and CDR2 as SASEGT. The ends lost 5 bases at V and 7 bases at J; junction bases unmatched: 8. CDR3 sequence reads: CASSRPGGTEQYF. The CDR3 DNA is TGTGCCAGCAGTCGTCCGGGGGGTACAGAGCAGTACTTC.

This clonotype was recorded at least ten times. V usage is TRBV12-3 or TRBV12-4 and J usage is TRBJ2-7; the D is unclear. V lost 0 bases to trimming and J lost 4 bases, with 7 bases between them. CDR3 length: 13 amino acids. CDR3 DNA sequence: TGTGCCAGCAGTTTAGCGCGACAATACGAGCAGTACTTC. This translates into CASSLARQYEQYF.

Many counts were recorded for this clonotype. J is TRBJ2-1 and V is TRBV6-2 or TRBV6-3; no clear D. The CDR3 consists of 13 residues. Germline-derived CDR1 and CDR2 are MNHEY and SVGEGT. The V and J ends lost 7 bases and 2 bases respectively, with 9 bases between them. CDR3 coding DNA: TGTGCCAGCATGGTGGGTACCTACAATGAGCAGTTCTTC. Translation gives CASMVGTYNEQFF.

This clonotype was counted ten times or more. The rearrangement joins TRBV2 to TRBJ1-5; D perhaps matches TRBD1 (5 bases). CDR1 and CDR2 (germline): SNHLY, FYNNEI. Between the trimmed V and J ends, which lost 4 bases and 8 bases, there was a span of 15 bases. CDR3 length: 14 residues. CDR3 loop: CASSGREQVEPQHF. The CDR3 bases are TGTGCCAGCAGTGGCAGGGAGCAGGTGGAGCCCCAGCATTTT.

This clonotype has a handful of counts. The V and J genes are TRBV19 and TRBJ1-2; 12 nucleotides align to TRBD1. This CDR3 spans 14 amino acids. Unmatched junction bases numbered 6, after V lost 7 bases and J lost 6 bases. The germline V gene has CDR1 LNHDA and CDR2 SQIVND (reference sequence). CDR3 sequence (DNA): TGTGCCAGTACCGGGGACAGGGGGCTTGATGGCTACACCTTC. Its protein product is CASTGDRGLDGYTF.

This clonotype was detected many times. CDR3 nucleotide sequence: TGTGCCAGCAGCGGCGGGGCTACACGGAATTCACCCCTCCACTTT. Translating it yields CASSGGATRNSPLHF. The genes are TRBV11-2 and TRBJ1-6; TRBD1 is a possible D gene (5 bases). CDR1 SGHAT and CDR2 FQNNGV come from the germline V gene. Between the trimmed V and J ends, which lost 5 bases and 7 bases, there was a span of 15 bases. This CDR3 region has 15 residues.

V is TRBV11-2 and J is TRBJ2-5, with 15 bases lining up with TRBD2. Germline V gene data show CDR1 as SGHAT and CDR2 as FQNNGV. After removal of 4 bases from V and 2 bases from J, the junction contained 8 bases not matched to a gene. The CDR3 extends over 18 amino acids. Written as DNA, the CDR3 is TGTGCCAGCAGCTCCTGGACTAGCGGGAGGGCTGCTCAAGAGACCCAGTACTTC. Translating it yields CASSSWTSGRAAQETQYF. Using reference TRBV11-2 and TRBJ2-5 for the parts outside the CDR3, the full variable domain is EAGVAQSPRYKIIEKRQSVAFWCNPISGHATLYWYQQILGQGPKLLIQFQNNGVVDDSQLPKDRFSAERLKGVDSTLKIQPAKLEDSAVYLCASSSWTSGRAAQETQYFGPGTRLLVL.